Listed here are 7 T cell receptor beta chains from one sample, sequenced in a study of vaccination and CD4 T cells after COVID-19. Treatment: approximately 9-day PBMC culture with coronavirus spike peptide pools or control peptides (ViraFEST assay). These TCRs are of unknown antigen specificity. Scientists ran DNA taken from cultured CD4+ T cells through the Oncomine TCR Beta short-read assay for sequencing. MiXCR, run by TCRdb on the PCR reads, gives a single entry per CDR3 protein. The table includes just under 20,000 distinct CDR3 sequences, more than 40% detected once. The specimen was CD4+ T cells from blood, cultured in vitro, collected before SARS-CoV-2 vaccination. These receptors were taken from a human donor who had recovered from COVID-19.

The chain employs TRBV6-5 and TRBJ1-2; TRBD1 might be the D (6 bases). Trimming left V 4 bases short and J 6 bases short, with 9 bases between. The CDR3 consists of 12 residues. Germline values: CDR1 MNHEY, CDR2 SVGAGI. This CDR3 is CASSWGGDGYTF. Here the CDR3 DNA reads TGTGCCAGCAGTTGGGGGGGCGATGGCTACACCTTC.

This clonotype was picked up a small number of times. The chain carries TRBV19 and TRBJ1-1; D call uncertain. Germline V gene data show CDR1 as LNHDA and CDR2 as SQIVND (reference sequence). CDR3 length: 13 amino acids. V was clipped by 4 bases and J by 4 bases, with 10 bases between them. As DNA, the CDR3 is TGTGCCAGTAGTAAGAATGTGTTCACTGAAGCTTTCTTT. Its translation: CASSKNVFTEAFF.

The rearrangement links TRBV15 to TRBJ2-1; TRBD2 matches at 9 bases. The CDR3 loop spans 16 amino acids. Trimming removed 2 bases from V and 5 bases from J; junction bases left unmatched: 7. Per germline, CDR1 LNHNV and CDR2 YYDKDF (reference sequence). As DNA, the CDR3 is TGTGCCACCAGCAGACAGCGACTAGCGGTCCACAATGAGCAGTTCTTC. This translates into CATSRQRLAVHNEQFF.

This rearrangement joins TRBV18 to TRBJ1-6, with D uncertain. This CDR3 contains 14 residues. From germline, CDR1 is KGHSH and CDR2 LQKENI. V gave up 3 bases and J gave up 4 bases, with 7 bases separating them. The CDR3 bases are TGTGCCAGCTCACCCGCAGATTATAATTCACCCCTCCACTTT. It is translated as CASSPADYNSPLHF.

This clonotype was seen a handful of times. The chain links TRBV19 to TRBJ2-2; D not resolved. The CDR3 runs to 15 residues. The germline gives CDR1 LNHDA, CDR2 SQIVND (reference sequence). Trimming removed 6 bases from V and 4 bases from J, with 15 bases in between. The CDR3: CASRPPWSVTGELFF. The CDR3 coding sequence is TGTGCCAGTAGACCCCCTTGGTCTGTCACCGGGGAGCTGTTTTTT.

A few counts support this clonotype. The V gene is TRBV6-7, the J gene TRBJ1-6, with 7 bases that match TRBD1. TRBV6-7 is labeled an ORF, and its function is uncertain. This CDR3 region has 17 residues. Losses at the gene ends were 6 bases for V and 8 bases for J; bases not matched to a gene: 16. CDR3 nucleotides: TGTGCCAGCAGCTACCCGACAGGGTTATTCCAAGATTCACCCCTCCACTTT. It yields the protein CASSYPTGLFQDSPLHF.

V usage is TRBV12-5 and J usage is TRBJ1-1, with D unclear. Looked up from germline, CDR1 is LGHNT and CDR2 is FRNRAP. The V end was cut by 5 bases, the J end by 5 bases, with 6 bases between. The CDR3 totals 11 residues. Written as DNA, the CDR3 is TGTGCTAGTGGTGCCTTAACTGAAGCTTTCTTT. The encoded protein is CASGALTEAFF. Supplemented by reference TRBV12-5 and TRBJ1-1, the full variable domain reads DARVTQTPRHKVTEMGQEVTMRCQPILGHNTVFWYRQTMMQGLELLAYFRNRAPLDDSGMPKDRFSAEMPDATLATLKIQPSEPRDSAVYFCASGALTEAFFGQGTRLTVV.